A selection of T cell receptor beta chains follows, all from one sample in a study of metastatic and nonmetastatic thyroid tumors. Via MiXCR, TCRdb re-called the PCR reads. Of approximately 35,000 clones listed, 20% to 25% are singletons. Sequencing was done on a sample of tumor tissue. The receptors stem from a male donor with papillary thyroid cancer or a benign thyroid nodule (not recorded which). Some clones in this sample may be carry-over from other donors' samples. Both conserved end residues are part of each CDR3. D genes are given only for firm matches. Not all rows give a size; the values are once, few, many and, for expanded clones, a class.

CASSLTGGGTDTQYF | TGTGCCAGCAGTCTGACAGGGGGCGGGACAGATACGCAGTATTTT | TRBV6-2/TRBV6-3 | few | TRBD1 | TRBJ2-3
CASSDAETSTDTQYF | TGTGCCAGCAGTGACGCGGAGACTAGCACAGATACGCAGTATTTT | TRBV6-4 | few | . | TRBJ2-3
CASSALTAGELFF | TGTGCCAGCAGCGCATTAACCGCCGGGGAGCTGTTTTTT | TRBV5-5 | many | . | TRBJ2-2
CASSLVFLAEGDEQFF | TGTGCCAGCAGCTTAGTATTTCTAGCGGAGGGGGATGAGCAGTTCTTC | TRBV11-2 | many | . | TRBJ2-1
CASSPHRVGSGANVLTF | TGTGCCAGTAGTCCCCACCGTGTGGGCTCTGGGGCCAACGTCCTGACTTTC | TRBV19 | . | . | TRBJ2-6
CASSQVGGGPYNEQFF | TGCGCCAGCAGCCAAGTCGGGGGGGGCCCCTACAATGAGCAGTTCTTC | TRBV4-3 | many | TRBD2 | TRBJ2-1
CASSLNSGALGSPLHF | TGTGCCAGCAGCTTAAACTCCGGGGCATTGGGATCACCCCTCCACTTT | TRBV3-1 | many | . | TRBJ1-6
CASSRDSAFYEQYF | TGTGCCAGCAGCCGGGACAGTGCCTTCTACGAGCAGTACTTC | TRBV6-1 | . | TRBD1 | TRBJ2-7
CASSTTGGTGGYTF | TGTGCCAGCAGCACAACGGGAGGTACTGGCGGCTACACCTTC | TRBV6-1 | few | . | TRBJ1-2
CASSLGGRPLRSYTF | TGTGCCAGCAGCTTAGGCGGCAGGCCCCTTCGAAGCTACACCTTC | TRBV13 | many | . | TRBJ1-2
CAWSVGPAYGYTF | TGTGCCTGGAGTGTAGGACCAGCCTATGGCTACACCTTC | TRBV30 | once | . | TRBJ1-2
CASRAGGGEQFF | TGTGCCAGCAGAGCGGGGGGTGGTGAGCAGTTCTTC | TRBV7-3 | . | TRBD2 | TRBJ2-1
CAGTGGSGANVLTF | TGTGCGGGGACAGGGGGCTCTGGGGCCAACGTCCTGACTTTC | TRBV7-8 | many | TRBD1 | TRBJ2-6
CASSVVSPGDEQFF | TGTGCCAGCAGCGTAGTTTCCCCAGGGGATGAGCAGTTCTTC | TRBV9 | many | . | TRBJ2-1
CASRPAGPGGKGYTF | TGTGCCAGCAGGCCGGCGGGTCCAGGGGGTAAAGGCTACACCTTC | TRBV7-2 | . | TRBD1 | TRBJ1-2
CASSLTGNGYTF | TGTGCCAGCAGTTTGACAGGGAACGGCTACACCTTC | TRBV28 | medium-sized | TRBD1 | TRBJ1-2